The 10 T cell receptor beta chains in this list originate from one sample, sequenced in a study of CD8 T cells in Susac syndrome. The RNA, about 0.45 to 1 ug, was put through reverse transcription using random hexamers. TCRdb re-derived calls from the immunoSEQ multiplex PCR reads in MiXCR, one entry per CDR3 protein. The profile shows about 300,000 distinct CDR3 sequences, 85% of them singletons. Material for sequencing was CD8+ T cells from PBMCs. These receptors came from a human donor with multiple sclerosis.

V usage is TRBV20-1 and J usage is TRBJ1-5; D uncertain. CDR1 and CDR2 from the germline V gene are DFQATT and SNEGSKA (reference sequence). V gave up 4 bases and J gave up 1 base, with 5 bases separating them. This CDR3 is built from 12 residues. The CDR3 sequence is CSAMGSNQPQHF. CDR3 coding DNA: TGCAGTGCTATGGGCAGCAATCAGCCCCAGCATTTT.

The chain has TRBV4-3 and TRBJ2-1; 10 positions agree with TRBD2. Germline V gives CDR1 LGHNA, CDR2 YSLEER. The V gene end was trimmed by 1 base and the J gene end by 0 bases; junction bases not matched to a gene: 9. The CDR3 is 19 residues long. The CDR3 here is CASSQGSAGGPSSYNEQFF. The CDR3 nucleotides are TGCGCCAGCAGCCAAGGTTCAGCGGGAGGGCCTAGCTCCTACAATGAGCAGTTCTTC.

The chain joins TRBV9 to TRBJ1-2; maybe TRBD1 (6 bases). This CDR3 is built from 15 residues. CDR1 and CDR2 from the germline V gene are SGDLS and YYNGEE. V was pared by 3 bases and J by 4 bases, with 16 bases between. CDR3 sequence reads: CASSGGDMVIYGYTF. CDR3 DNA sequence: TGTGCCAGCAGCGGGGGGGACATGGTTATCTATGGCTACACCTTC.

This clonotype is a singleton in its sample. The J gene is TRBJ1-4, the V gene TRBV6-5, with 8 bases lining up with TRBD1. CDR1 and CDR2 from the germline V gene are MNHEY and SVGAGI. The CDR3 length is 15 residues. Germline trimming cut 2 bases from V and 3 bases from J; bases unmatched to any gene: 2. CDR3 bases: TGTGCCAGCAGTTACCTACAGGGGGCTAATGAAAAACTGTTTTTT. Translated: CASSYLQGANEKLFF.

In its sample, this clonotype was seen once. The J gene is TRBJ2-5, the V gene TRBV9; no firm D call. Trimming shortened V by 0 bases and J by 4 bases, and 19 bases separated the two germline ends. CDR1 is SGDLS, CDR2 YYNGEE, per germline. The CDR3 loop spans 17 amino acids. CDR3 sequence reads: CASSVAPLTAPGETQYF. The CDR3 region has the DNA TGTGCCAGCAGCGTAGCCCCGTTGACGGCGCCAGGAGAGACCCAGTACTTC.

The V gene is TRBV4-1, the J gene TRBJ2-7; 12 bases line up with TRBD1. V shed 4 bases, J shed 5 bases, and the junction held 6 bases outside the gene matches. The length of the CDR3 is 15 residues. The germline CDR1 and CDR2 sequences are MGHRA and YSYEKL. CDR3 region: CASSPQGQGADEQYF. For the CDR3, the DNA is TGCGCCAGCAGCCCCCAGGGACAGGGGGCTGACGAGCAGTACTTC.

The chain is built from TRBV20-1 and TRBJ2-7, with TRBD2 as a possible D gene (6 bases). Trimming took 5 bases from V and 4 from J, leaving 9 bases between them. CDR3 length: 11 amino acids. Per germline, CDR1 DFQATT and CDR2 SNEGSKA (reference sequence). Written as DNA, the CDR3 is TGCAGTGCTCCTAGCGAATACGAGCAGTACTTC. Its translation is CSAPSEYEQYF.

The genes are TRBV14 and TRBJ2-1, with 7 bases matching TRBD2. There are 12 residues in the CDR3. Per the germline V gene, CDR1 is SGHDN and CDR2 is FVKESK. V was clipped by 3 bases and J by 10 bases; unmatched bases: 3. CDR3 region: CASSQAAGEQFF. In nucleotides, the CDR3 is TGTGCCAGCAGCCAGGCAGCGGGAGAGCAGTTCTTC.

The chain combines TRBV28 with TRBJ2-1; weak D call: TRBD2 (6 bases). CDR3 length equals 16 residues. V was trimmed by 5 bases and J by 8 bases, leaving 22 bases between them. Germline V CDR1 and CDR2: MDHEN, SYDVKM. The CDR3 region is CASSGPGGGNGHEQFF. The DNA of the CDR3 is TGTGCCAGCAGTGGCCCCGGAGGCGGGAACGGGCATGAGCAGTTCTTC.

The V gene is TRBV7-9, the J gene TRBJ2-1; D not resolved. V was shortened by 11 bases and J by 0 bases, with 11 bases between the two germline ends. Germline loops: CDR1 SEHNR, CDR2 FQNEAQ (reference sequence). This CDR3 has 13 amino acids. This CDR3 reads CAARRSSYNEQFF. In DNA form, the CDR3 reads TGTGCCGCCAGGCGGAGCTCCTACAATGAGCAGTTCTTC.